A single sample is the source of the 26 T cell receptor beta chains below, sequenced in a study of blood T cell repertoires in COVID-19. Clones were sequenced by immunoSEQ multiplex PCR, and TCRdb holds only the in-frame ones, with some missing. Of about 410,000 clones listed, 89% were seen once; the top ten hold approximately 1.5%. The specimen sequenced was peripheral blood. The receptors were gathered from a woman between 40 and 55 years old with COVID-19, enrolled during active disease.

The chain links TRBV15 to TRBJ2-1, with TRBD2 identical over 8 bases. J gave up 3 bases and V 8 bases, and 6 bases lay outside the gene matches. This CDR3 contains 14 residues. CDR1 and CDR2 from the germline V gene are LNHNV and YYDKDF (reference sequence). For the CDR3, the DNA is TGTGCCACCTTTCGGGGGGGAAACTACAATGAGCAGTTCTTC. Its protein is CATFRGGNYNEQFF. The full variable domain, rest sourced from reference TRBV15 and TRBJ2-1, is DAMVIQNPRYQVTQFGKPVTLSCSQTLNHNVMYWYQQKSSQAPKLLFHYYDKDFNNEADTPDNFQSRRPNTSFCFLDIRSPGLGDTAMYLCATFRGGNYNEQFFGPGTRLTVL.

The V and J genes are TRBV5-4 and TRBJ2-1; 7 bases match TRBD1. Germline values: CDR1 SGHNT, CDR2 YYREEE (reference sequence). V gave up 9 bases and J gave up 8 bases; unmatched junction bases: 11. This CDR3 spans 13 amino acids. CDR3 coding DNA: TGTGCCACACAGGGGCCCCGGGTAGATGAGCAGTTCTTC. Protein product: CATQGPRVDEQFF.

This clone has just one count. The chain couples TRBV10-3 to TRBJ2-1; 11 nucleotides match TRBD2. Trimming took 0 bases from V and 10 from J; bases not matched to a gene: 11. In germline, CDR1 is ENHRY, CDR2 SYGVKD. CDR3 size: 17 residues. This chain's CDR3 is CAISESVIAGGPGEQFF. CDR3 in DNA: TGTGCCATCAGTGAGTCTGTAATAGCGGGAGGGCCGGGGGAGCAGTTCTTC.

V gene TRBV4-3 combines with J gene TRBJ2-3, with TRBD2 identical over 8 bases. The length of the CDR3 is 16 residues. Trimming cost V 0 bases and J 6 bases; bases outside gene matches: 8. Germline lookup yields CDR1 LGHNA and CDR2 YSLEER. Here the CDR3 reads CASSQDWSGRSDTQYF. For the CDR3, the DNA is TGCGCCAGCAGCCAAGATTGGAGCGGGAGATCCGATACGCAGTATTTT.

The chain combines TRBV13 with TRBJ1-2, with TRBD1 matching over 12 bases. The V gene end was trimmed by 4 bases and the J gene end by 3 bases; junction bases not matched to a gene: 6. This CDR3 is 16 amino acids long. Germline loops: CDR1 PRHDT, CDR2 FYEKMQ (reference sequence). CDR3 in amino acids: CASSWGQGARDYGYTF. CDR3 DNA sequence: TGTGCCAGCAGCTGGGGACAGGGGGCTCGGGACTATGGCTACACCTTC.

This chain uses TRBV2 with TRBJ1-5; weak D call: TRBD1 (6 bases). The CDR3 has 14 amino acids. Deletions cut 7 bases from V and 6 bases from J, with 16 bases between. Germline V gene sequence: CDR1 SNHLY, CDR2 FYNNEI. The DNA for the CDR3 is TGTGCCAGCACCGTAGGGGGGGGGAGTCAGCCCCAGCATTTT. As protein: CASTVGGGSQPQHF.

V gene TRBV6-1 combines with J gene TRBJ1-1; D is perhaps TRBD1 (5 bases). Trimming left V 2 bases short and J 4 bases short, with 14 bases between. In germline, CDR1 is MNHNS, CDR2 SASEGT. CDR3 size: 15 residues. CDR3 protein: CASSEMPGRGTEAFF. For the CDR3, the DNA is TGTGCCAGCAGTGAAATGCCAGGGCGCGGCACTGAAGCTTTCTTT.

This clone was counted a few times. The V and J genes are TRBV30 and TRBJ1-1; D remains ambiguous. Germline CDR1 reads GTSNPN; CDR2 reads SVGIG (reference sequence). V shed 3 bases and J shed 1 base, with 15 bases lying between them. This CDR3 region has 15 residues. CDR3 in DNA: TGTGCCTGGAGCCCCAGGCTCCGGGGGAACACTGAAGCTTTCTTT. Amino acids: CAWSPRLRGNTEAFF.

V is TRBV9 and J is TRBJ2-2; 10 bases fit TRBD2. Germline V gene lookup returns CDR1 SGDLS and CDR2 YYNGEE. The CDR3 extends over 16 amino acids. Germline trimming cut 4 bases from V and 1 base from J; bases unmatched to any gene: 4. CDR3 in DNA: TGTGCCAGCAGCCGATTAGCGGGGGGGAACACCGGGGAGCTGTTTTTT. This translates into CASSRLAGGNTGELFF. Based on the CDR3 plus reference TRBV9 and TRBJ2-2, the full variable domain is DSGVTQTPKHLITATGQRVTLRCSPRSGDLSVYWYQQSLDQGLQFLIQYYNGEERAKGNILERFSAQQFPDLHSELNLSSLELGDSALYFCASSRLAGGNTGELFFGEGSRLTVL.

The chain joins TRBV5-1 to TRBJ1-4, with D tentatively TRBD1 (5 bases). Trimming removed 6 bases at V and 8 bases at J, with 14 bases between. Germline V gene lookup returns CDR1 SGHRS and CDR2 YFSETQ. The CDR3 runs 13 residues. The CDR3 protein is CASTPAGGEKLFF. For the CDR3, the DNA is TGCGCCAGCACCCCGGCGGGGGGAGAAAAACTGTTTTTT.

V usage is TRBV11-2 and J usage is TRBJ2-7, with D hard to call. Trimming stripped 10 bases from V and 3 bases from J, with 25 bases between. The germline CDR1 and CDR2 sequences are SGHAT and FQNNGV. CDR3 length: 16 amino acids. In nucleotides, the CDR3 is TGTGCCAAGCCTTCGTTTGAGTGTTTGTTCCGCTACGAGCAGTACTTC. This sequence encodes CAKPSFECLFRYEQYF.

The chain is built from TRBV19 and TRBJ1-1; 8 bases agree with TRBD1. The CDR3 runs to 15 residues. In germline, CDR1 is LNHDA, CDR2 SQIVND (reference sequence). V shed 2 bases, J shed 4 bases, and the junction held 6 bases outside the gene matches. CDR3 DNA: TGTGCCAGTAGTATAACTGGACAGGGAGGCACTGAAGCTTTCTTT. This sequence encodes CASSITGQGGTEAFF.

Here the CDR3 reads CASNLDSSYNEQFF. The CDR3 DNA reads TGTGCCAGTAACCTGGACTCCTCCTACAATGAGCAGTTCTTC. V is TRBV6-6 and J is TRBJ2-1; the D gene is possibly TRBD2 (5 bases). V shed 9 bases and J shed 0 bases, with 12 bases lying between them. Germline CDR1 is MNHNY and CDR2 is SVGAGI (reference sequence). The CDR3 runs to 14 residues.

As DNA, the CDR3 is TGTGCCTGGAGTGTTTCTCGGACTAGCGGGAACAATGAGCAGTTCTTC. Its protein product is CAWSVSRTSGNNEQFF. The chain couples TRBV30 to TRBJ2-1; 12 nucleotides align to TRBD2. CDR1 is GTSNPN and CDR2 is SVGIG in the germline V gene (reference sequence). Trimming cost V 0 bases and J 5 bases; bases outside gene matches: 5. The CDR3 covers 16 residues.

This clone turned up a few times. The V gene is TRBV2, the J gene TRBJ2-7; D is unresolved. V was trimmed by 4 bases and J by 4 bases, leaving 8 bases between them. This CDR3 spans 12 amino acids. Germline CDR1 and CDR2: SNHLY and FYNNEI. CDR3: CASSVNNYEQYF. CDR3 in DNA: TGTGCCAGCAGTGTCAACAATTACGAGCAGTACTTC.

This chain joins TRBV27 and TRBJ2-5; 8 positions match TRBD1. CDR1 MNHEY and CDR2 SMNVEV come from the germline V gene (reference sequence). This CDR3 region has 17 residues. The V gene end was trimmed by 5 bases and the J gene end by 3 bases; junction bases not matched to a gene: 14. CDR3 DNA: TGTGCCAGCAGTCCTACCAGGGACAGGATCGGCAAAGAGACCCAGTACTTC. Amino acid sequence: CASSPTRDRIGKETQYF.

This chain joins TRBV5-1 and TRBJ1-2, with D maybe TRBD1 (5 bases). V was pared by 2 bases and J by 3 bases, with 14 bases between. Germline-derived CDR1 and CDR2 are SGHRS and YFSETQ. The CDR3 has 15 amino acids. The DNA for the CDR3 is TGCGCCAGCAGCTTTAAGGGGCAGTGGGACTATGGCTACACCTTC. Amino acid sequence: CASSFKGQWDYGYTF.

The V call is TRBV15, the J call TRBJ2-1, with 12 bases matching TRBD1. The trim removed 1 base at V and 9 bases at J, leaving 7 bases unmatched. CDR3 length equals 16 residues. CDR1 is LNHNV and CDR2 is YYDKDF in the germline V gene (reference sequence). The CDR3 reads CATSRVMGQGAFEQFF. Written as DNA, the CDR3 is TGTGCCACCAGCAGAGTTATGGGACAGGGGGCTTTTGAGCAGTTCTTC.

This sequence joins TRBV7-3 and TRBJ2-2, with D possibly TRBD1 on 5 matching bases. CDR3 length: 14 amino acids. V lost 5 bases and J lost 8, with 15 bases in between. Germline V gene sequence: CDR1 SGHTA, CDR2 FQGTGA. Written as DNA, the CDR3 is TGTGCCAGCAGCCGACAGAGACCTGCTGGGGAGCTGTTTTTT. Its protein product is CASSRQRPAGELFF. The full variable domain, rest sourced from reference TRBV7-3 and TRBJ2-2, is GAGVSQTPSNKVTEKGKYVELRCDPISGHTALYWYRQSLGQGPEFLIYFQGTGAADDSGLPNDRFFAVRPEGSVSTLKIQRTERGDSAVYLCASSRQRPAGELFFGEGSRLTVL.

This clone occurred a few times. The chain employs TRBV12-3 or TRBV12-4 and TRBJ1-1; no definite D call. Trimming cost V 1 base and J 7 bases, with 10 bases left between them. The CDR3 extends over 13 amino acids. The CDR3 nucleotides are TGTGCCAGCAGTTTAGGGCAGGTCCTTGAAGCTTTCTTT. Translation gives CASSLGQVLEAFF.

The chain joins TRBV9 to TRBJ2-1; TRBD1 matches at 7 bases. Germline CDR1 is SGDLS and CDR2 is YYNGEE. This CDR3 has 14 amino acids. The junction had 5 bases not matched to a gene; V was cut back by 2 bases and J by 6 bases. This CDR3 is CASSVSGDSNEQFF. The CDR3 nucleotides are TGTGCCAGCAGCGTTTCCGGGGACAGCAATGAGCAGTTCTTC.

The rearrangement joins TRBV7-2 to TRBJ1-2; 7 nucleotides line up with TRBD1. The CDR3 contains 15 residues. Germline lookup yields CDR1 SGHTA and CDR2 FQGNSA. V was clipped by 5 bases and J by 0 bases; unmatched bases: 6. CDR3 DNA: TGTGCCAGCAGCCCTCGACAGGGACCTAACTATGGCTACACCTTC. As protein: CASSPRQGPNYGYTF.

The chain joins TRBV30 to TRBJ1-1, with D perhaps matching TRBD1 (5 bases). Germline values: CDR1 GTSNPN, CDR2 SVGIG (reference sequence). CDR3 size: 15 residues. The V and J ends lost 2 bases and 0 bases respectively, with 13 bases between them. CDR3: CAWSRGWTMNTEAFF. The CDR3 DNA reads TGTGCCTGGAGTCGGGGGTGGACCATGAACACTGAAGCTTTCTTT.

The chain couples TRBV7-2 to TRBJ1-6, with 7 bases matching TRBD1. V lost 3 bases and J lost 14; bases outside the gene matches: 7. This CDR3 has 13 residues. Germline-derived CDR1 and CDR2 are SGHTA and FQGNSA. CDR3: CASSFRDSQSLHF. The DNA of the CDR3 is TGTGCCAGCAGCTTCCGGGACAGCCAATCCCTCCACTTT.

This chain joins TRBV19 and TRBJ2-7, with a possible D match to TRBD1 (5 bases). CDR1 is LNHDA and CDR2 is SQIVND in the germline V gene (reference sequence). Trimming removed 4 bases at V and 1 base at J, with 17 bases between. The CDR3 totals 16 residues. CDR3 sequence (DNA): TGTGCCAGTAGTAAGGGGTTTGTCAGAACGTCCTACGAGCAGTACTTC. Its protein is CASSKGFVRTSYEQYF. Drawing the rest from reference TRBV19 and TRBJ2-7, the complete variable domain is DGGITQSPKYLFRKEGQNVTLSCEQNLNHDAMYWYRQDPGQGLRLIYYSQIVNDFQKGDIAEGYSVSREKKESFPLTVTSAQKNPTAFYLCASSKGFVRTSYEQYFGPGTRLTVT.

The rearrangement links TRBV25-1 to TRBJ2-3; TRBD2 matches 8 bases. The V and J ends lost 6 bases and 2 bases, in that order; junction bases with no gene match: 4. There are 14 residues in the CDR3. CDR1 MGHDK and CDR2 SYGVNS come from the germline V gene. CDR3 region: CASRAAGVTDTQYF. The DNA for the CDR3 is TGTGCCAGCAGGGCAGCGGGAGTCACAGATACGCAGTATTTT.